Listed here is a single T cell receptor beta chain. Its antigen is not yet known. There are no base qualities to consult, and no much larger clone falls within one base. According to the study, the label for this sample's treatment or condition signals: some 19 received Ad26.COV2.S at low or high dose, single or two shots; roughly 5 received placebo; per-sample allocation not given. Repertoires of vaccine and placebo recipients were sequenced from samples collected on day 63 after the first injection. Cohort 1b enrolled around 23 adults aged 18-55 years at a single site in Boston, USA, between 29 July and 7 August 2020. As a vaccine, Ad26.COV2.S was a replication-incompetent adenovirus type 26 vector that expressed a prefusion-stabilized SARS-CoV-2 spike protein derived from the original Wuhan strain. This entry comes from a study of Ad26.COV2.S vaccination and SARS-CoV-2 variants (dated by TCRdb to about 2021). Background on the whole study: Vaccine-arm donors came from COV1001, a multicentre, randomized, double-blind, placebo-controlled phase I-IIa trial of Ad26.COV2.S in healthy adults. Blinding of investigators to trial group allocation was maintained during experiments and outcome assessment. Participants in the trial were split at random into five groups of five each, receiving low-dose or high-dose Ad26.COV2.S once or twice, or else placebo on both occasions. Ad26.COV2.S was administered intramuscularly at 5 x 10^10 or 1 x 10^11 viral particles, either as a single shot or as two shots given 56 days apart. The TCR-sequenced set comprised approximately 32 samples: 19 Ad26.COV2.S vaccine recipients, 5 placebo recipients and 8 SARS-CoV-2 convalescent individuals. TCRbeta repertoire sequencing was used to assess the specificity and breadth of SARS-CoV-2-reactive T cell receptors after Ad26.COV2.S vaccination. Overall results and qualifications from the work: Comparable non-spike TCR breadth was observed between vaccine and placebo recipients, consistent with only spike being contained in the vaccine. After vaccination, spike-specific CD8+ and CD4+ T cell responses were reported to show substantial breadth. Comparing responses between vaccine doses or regimens was not something the study was powered to do. According to the authors, total T cell responses may have been underestimated by the TCR breadth and depth analyses. Ad26.COV2.S recipients had higher spike-specific TCR breadth than placebo recipients (P = 0.0014).

The immunoSEQ Assay was the method used to sequence TCRbeta CDR3 regions. After extraction, genomic DNA underwent amplification by bias-controlled multiplex PCR, followed by high-throughput sequencing. Under the source paper's analysis protocol: To quantify the absolute abundance of every unique TCRbeta CDR3 region, sequences were collapsed and filtered. T cell fraction was estimated by normalizing TCRbeta template counts to usable DNA, which was measured by amplifying reference genes present in all nucleated cells. Repertoire TCRs were annotated as SARS-CoV-2-specific when V gene, CDR3 amino acid sequence and J gene were exactly matched to a known reactive TCR set. The reference SARS-CoV-2 TCR set was derived from MIRA and filtered for enrichment in COVID-19-positive ImmuneCODE repertoires, a step that removed public or cross-reactive TCRs. Using the MIRA antigens, annotated TCRs were further analysed by specific ORF or by position within an ORF. Breadth was defined as annotated unique rearrangements over total unique productive rearrangements; depth was the summed frequency of those rearrangements. TCR breadth was compared between groups using two-sided Wilcoxon rank-sum tests. This is the immuneACCESS table as TCRdb keeps it, with only in-frame sequences that have V and J called. A part of the clones is gone; compared with another copy, unresolved V genes explain less than half, and the rest is unexplained. V, J and clone size are those of that table, while D and trimming were read from the DNA. This sample is represented by about 680,000 clones; roughly 90% of them were singletons. Jointly, the top ten make up about 1.5% of the sample.

From a lookup of the germline V gene, CDR1 and CDR2 are KGHDR and SFDVKD. V sheds 8 bases and J sheds 4 bases, leaving 10 bases between their ends. CDR3 length: 12 amino acids, cysteine to phenylalanine. This entry keeps only the CDR3 DNA: 36 bases, framed from base 1. The chain joins TRBV24-1 to TRBJ1-2; possibly the D gene is TRBD1, per 6 matching bases. The sequence was obtained from a person between 18 and 65 years old who received the Ad26.COV2.S COVID-19 vaccine or a placebo. This specimen was peripheral blood, taken in a trial of Ad26.COV2.S vaccine versus placebo. The nucleotide sequence is TGTGCCACCAACAGGGACCTCTATGGCTACACCTTC. Its protein reads: CATNRDLYGYTF.